This T cell receptor beta chain was captured by sequencing in a study of graft-versus-host responses after intestinal transplantation. The wider study: Recipients were all induced with anti-thymocyte globulin, then given tacrolimus and steroids for around 3 years. Study conclusions and caveats: Maximum circulating GvH clone levels tracked with early post-transplant HvG decreases.

Sequenced by immunoSEQ multiplex PCR; TCRdb stores in-frame clones only, minus some. The table shows 75,000 to 100,000 clones, with 90% to 95% occurring only once. Germline CDR1 LGHNA, CDR2 YNFKEQ. Trimming took 4 bases from V and 6 from J, leaving 10 bases between them. This CDR3 contains 14 residues. To note about this clone: What it binds is not known.

The sample consisted of unstimulated CD4+ T cells sorted from spleen or lymph node cells, taken before transplant. This TCR was recovered from a human donor who was the organ donor for an intestinal transplant. This chain joins TRBV4-2 and TRBJ1-6, with a weak D call TRBD1 (5 bases). The CDR3 sequence is CASSPRGTNSPLHF. DNA of the CDR3: TGTGCCAGCAGCCCCCGGGGGACTAATTCACCCCTCCACTTT.